The 17 T cell receptor beta chains presented below share a single source sample, sequenced in a study of shared clonotypes between healthy human individuals. Using immunoSEQ multiplex PCR, the repertoire was profiled, and TCRdb retains in-frame clones only, with some absent. The table lists roughly 1,500,000 clones, 98% of them singletons, with 0.4% to 0.45% in the top ten. The sequenced sample consisted of naive CD4+ T cells sorted from blood. Documented subset: CD45RA+ positively selected. The receptors stem from a man between 25 and 39 years old in good health.

Here the CDR3 reads CASSGAGSYNEQFF. The CDR3 DNA is TGTGCCAGCTCAGGAGCGGGATCCTACAATGAGCAGTTCTTC. The chain is built from TRBV9 and TRBJ2-1; 7 nucleotides match TRBD2. The CDR3 is 14 residues long. Germline V gene sequence: CDR1 SGDLS, CDR2 YYNGEE. Trimming at V came to 7 bases and at J to 1 base, leaving 5 bases not matched to a gene.

Of note for this clone: This CDR3 is also generated by other DNA sequences in the sample. The rearrangement links TRBV9 to TRBJ2-5; TRBD1 matches 8 bases. V trimming: 0 bases; J trimming: 5 bases; junction bases outside the gene matches: 6. Germline CDR1 SGDLS, CDR2 YYNGEE. CDR3 length: 15 amino acids. CDR3 coding DNA: TGTGCCAGCAGCGTAGCCGGGACAGGAGGTGAGACCCAGTACTTC. Protein: CASSVAGTGGETQYF.

This chain connects TRBV2 to TRBJ2-5, with 8 positions matching TRBD1. This CDR3 region has 14 residues. Looked up from germline, CDR1 is SNHLY and CDR2 is FYNNEI. V was pared by 4 bases and J by 5 bases, with 6 bases of the junction left unmatched. CDR3 nucleotides: TGTGCCAGCAGTGGCAGGGGGCATTGGGAGACCCAGTACTTC. This translates into CASSGRGHWETQYF.

The chain joins TRBV27 to TRBJ2-1; 16 bases are shared with TRBD2. This CDR3 spans 16 amino acids. Per germline, CDR1 MNHEY and CDR2 SMNVEV (reference sequence). Trimming cost V 4 bases and J 8 bases; bases outside gene matches: 5. The CDR3 region is CASSSGTSGREYEQFF. The CDR3 coding sequence is TGTGCCAGCAGTTCCGGGACTAGCGGGAGGGAATATGAGCAGTTCTTC.

This chain uses TRBV6-1 with TRBJ2-7; unclear D gene. V was pared by 1 base and J by 2 bases, with 12 bases between. CDR1 and CDR2 from the germline V gene are MNHNS and SASEGT. CDR3 size: 15 residues. In DNA, the CDR3 is TGTGCCAGCAGTGAAGTTCGTTCTGGCGCCTACGAGCAGTACTTC. Translating gives CASSEVRSGAYEQYF.

This chain links TRBV6-5 with TRBJ2-7, with D possibly being TRBD2 (7 bases). V was trimmed by 0 bases and J by 2 bases, leaving 14 bases between them. The CDR3 totals 16 residues. Germline CDR1 and CDR2: MNHEY and SVGAGI. The chain's CDR3 is CASSYSRGGGTYEQYF. Written as DNA, the CDR3 is TGTGCCAGCAGTTACTCCAGGGGAGGGGGGACCTACGAGCAGTACTTC.

The chain carries TRBV6-5 and TRBJ1-5; 7 bases match TRBD1. The CDR3 is 14 residues long. The V gene end was trimmed by 6 bases and the J gene end by 3 bases; junction bases not matched to a gene: 5. The germline V gene has CDR1 MNHEY and CDR2 SVGAGI. DNA of the CDR3: TGTGCCAGCAGAGAGACAGGGATCAATCAGCCCCAGCATTTT. It translates to CASRETGINQPQHF.

This clone was seen just once. The rearrangement uses TRBV10-1 and TRBJ2-7; the match to TRBD2 covers 11 bases. V trimming: 3 bases; J trimming: 7 bases; junction bases outside the gene matches: 14. The germline V gene encodes CDR1 WNHNN and CDR2 SYGVQD (reference sequence). The length of the CDR3 is 17 residues. The CDR3 sequence: CASSDPGTSGPFGEQYF. The CDR3 region has the DNA TGCGCCAGCAGTGACCCTGGGACTAGCGGACCCTTCGGGGAGCAGTACTTC.

The chain joins TRBV30 to TRBJ1-2, with D hard to call. V was trimmed by 1 base and J by 0 bases, leaving 6 bases between them. The CDR3 loop spans 13 amino acids. Germline lookup yields CDR1 GTSNPN and CDR2 SVGIG (reference sequence). As DNA, the CDR3 is TGTGCCTGGAGTGCCGGGACTAACTATGGCTACACCTTC. Amino acid sequence: CAWSAGTNYGYTF.

In nucleotides, the CDR3 is TGTGCCAGCAGTGAATATGACGGGACTAGCGGGAATGAGCAGTTCTTC. As protein: CASSEYDGTSGNEQFF. This rearrangement joins TRBV25-1 to TRBJ2-1; TRBD2 matches 12 bases. The length of the CDR3 is 16 residues. The J segment lost 7 bases and the V segment lost 0 bases, leaving 4 bases of the junction unmatched. Germline V CDR1 and CDR2: MGHDK, SYGVNS.

The rearrangement joins TRBV28 to TRBJ2-3; 7 positions agree with TRBD1. Per the germline V gene, CDR1 is MDHEN and CDR2 is SYDVKM. V dropped 2 bases and J dropped 5; count of bases not matched to a gene: 7. CDR3 length: 15 amino acids. CDR3 bases: TGTGCCAGCAGTTTAACCCCAGACAGGGTAGATACGCAGTATTTT. It encodes CASSLTPDRVDTQYF.

The chain recombines TRBV7-8 with TRBJ2-7; tentatively, D is TRBD2 (6 bases). V shed 2 bases and J shed 3 bases, with 8 bases lying between them. Germline V CDR1 and CDR2: SGHVS, FQNEAQ. The CDR3 covers 13 residues. The CDR3 nucleotides are TGTGCCAGCAGCTTACGGGGGAACTACGAGCAGTACTTC. As protein: CASSLRGNYEQYF.

The rearrangement joins TRBV5-4 to TRBJ1-1, with D hard to call. Germline CDR1 SGHNT, CDR2 YYREEE (reference sequence). This CDR3 contains 14 residues. V was shortened by 2 bases and J by 2 bases, with 10 bases between the two germline ends. This CDR3 reads CASSFRGINTEAFF. For the CDR3, the DNA is TGTGCCAGCAGCTTTAGAGGAATAAACACTGAAGCTTTCTTT.

The V call is TRBV4-3, the J call TRBJ2-3; D remains ambiguous. The CDR3 is 16 amino acids. V lost 3 bases and J 4 bases, leaving 17 bases between the germline ends. The germline gives CDR1 LGHNA, CDR2 YSLEER. CDR3 DNA sequence: TGCGCCAGCAGCCAGGCCCAAGGGCAGTCCGCAGATACGCAGTATTTT. Translation: CASSQAQGQSADTQYF.

The chain recombines TRBV28 with TRBJ1-5; the D is unclear. CDR1 is MDHEN and CDR2 is SYDVKM in the germline V gene. V was clipped by 6 bases and J by 5 bases, with 17 bases between them. The CDR3 runs 15 residues. The CDR3 nucleotides are TGTGCCAGCAGCCATGTGTTGGGGTACGATCAGCCCCAGCATTTT. Translated: CASSHVLGYDQPQHF.

The genes are TRBV18 and TRBJ2-1, with 13 bases lining up with TRBD2. The ends lost 3 bases at V and 2 bases at J; junction bases unmatched: 4. Germline lookup yields CDR1 KGHSH and CDR2 LQKENI. The CDR3 covers 17 residues. CDR3: CASSPSGTSGAYNEQFF. The CDR3 coding sequence is TGTGCCAGCTCACCCAGTGGGACTAGCGGGGCCTACAATGAGCAGTTCTTC.

The rearrangement links TRBV5-4 to TRBJ2-7; D could derive from TRBD1 or TRBD2 (5 bases each). This CDR3 contains 15 residues. Trimming pared 0 bases from V and 3 bases from J, leaving 13 bases between. Germline V gene sequence: CDR1 SGHNT, CDR2 YYREEE (reference sequence). CDR3 sequence reads: CASSLEGTGGYEQYF. As DNA, the CDR3 is TGTGCCAGCAGCTTGGAGGGGACCGGAGGCTACGAGCAGTACTTC.